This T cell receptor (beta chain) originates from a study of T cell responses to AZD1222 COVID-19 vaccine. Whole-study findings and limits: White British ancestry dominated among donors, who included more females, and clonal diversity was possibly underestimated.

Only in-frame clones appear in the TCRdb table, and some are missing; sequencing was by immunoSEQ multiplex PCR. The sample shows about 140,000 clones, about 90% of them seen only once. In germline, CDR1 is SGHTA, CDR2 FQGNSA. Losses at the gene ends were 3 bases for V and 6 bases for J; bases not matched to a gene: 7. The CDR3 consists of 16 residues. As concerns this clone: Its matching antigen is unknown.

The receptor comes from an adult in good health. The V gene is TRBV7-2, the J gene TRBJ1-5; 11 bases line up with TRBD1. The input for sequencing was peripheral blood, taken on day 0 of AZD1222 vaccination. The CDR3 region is CASSFAGQGASQPQHF. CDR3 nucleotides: TGTGCCAGCAGCTTCGCCGGACAGGGGGCAAGTCAGCCCCAGCATTTT.